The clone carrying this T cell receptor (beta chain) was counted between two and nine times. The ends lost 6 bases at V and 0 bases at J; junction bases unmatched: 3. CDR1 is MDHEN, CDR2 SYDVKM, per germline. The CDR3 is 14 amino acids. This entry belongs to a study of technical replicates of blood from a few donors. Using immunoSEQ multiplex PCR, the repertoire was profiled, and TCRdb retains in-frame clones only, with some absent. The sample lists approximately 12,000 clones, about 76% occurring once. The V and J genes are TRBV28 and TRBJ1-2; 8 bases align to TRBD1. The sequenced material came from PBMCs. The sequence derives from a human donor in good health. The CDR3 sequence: CASRTGGANYGYTF. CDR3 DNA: TGTGCCAGCAGAACAGGGGGGGCTAACTATGGCTACACCTTC.